The entry below gives a single T cell receptor (beta chain) sequence along with its context. Its antigen is not identified. The method was immunoSEQ multiplex PCR; TCRdb's version includes in-frame clones alone and lacks a portion of them. The table records more than 60,000 clones, more than 95% of them present only once. Per germline, CDR1 SGHTA and CDR2 FQGTGA. The CDR3 loop spans 15 amino acids. With 1 base clipped from V and 6 bases from J, the junction kept 7 bases outside the gene matches. The data were obtained in a study of Tregs in tolerant kidney transplant recipients. Study results and limitations: Tregs expanded with activated donor B cells seemed most donor-specific. Biological reproducibility was not directly addressed in this study.

The specimen comprised CD4+ T cells from blood, sampled before the transplant. The chain links TRBV7-3 to TRBJ2-3; 7 nucleotides agree with TRBD2. The sequence derives from a human donor who received a combined kidney and bone marrow transplant. CDR3 nucleotide sequence: TGTGCCAGCAGCTTAATGGCGGGAGTGGCTGATACGCAGTATTTT. Protein product: CASSLMAGVADTQYF.